Below, 9 T cell receptor beta chains from the same sample are listed, as sequenced in a study of identical twins. TCRdb ran MiXCR on the 5' RACE reads and lists one entry per CDR3 protein. The sample contains approximately 220,000 distinct CDR3 sequences, 6.5% to 8.5% of which appear only once. The same data also contributed to another study, on yellow fever vaccine responses in identical twins.

Specimen: memory (CD45RO+) T cells sorted from blood. Receptor source: a young woman in good health.

The chain combines TRBV3-1 with TRBJ2-3; D is unclear. Trimming shortened V by 3 bases and J by 4 bases, and 5 bases separated the two germline ends. This CDR3 spans 12 amino acids. The germline V gene has CDR1 LGHDT and CDR2 YNNKEL (reference sequence). The CDR3 bases are TGTGCCAGCAGCCACGGTTCAGATACGCAGTATTTT. It is translated as CASSHGSDTQYF.

This clonotype showed up just a few times. V and J are TRBV6-5 and TRBJ2-5; 15 bases fit TRBD2. J lost 5 bases, V lost 4 bases, and 5 bases had no gene match. In germline, CDR1 is MNHEY, CDR2 SVGAGI. The CDR3 covers 16 residues. This chain's CDR3 is CASSWTSGGAGETQYF. For the CDR3, the DNA is TGTGCCAGCAGTTGGACTAGCGGGGGGGCTGGGGAGACCCAGTACTTC.

In DNA, the CDR3 is TGCAGTGCTAGCAGACTAGGCGCCTACGAGCAGTACTTC. It translates to CSASRLGAYEQYF. V usage is TRBV20-1 and J usage is TRBJ2-7; D may be TRBD2 (6 bases). The germline V gene has CDR1 DFQATT and CDR2 SNEGSKA (reference sequence). V lost 3 bases and J lost 2, with 11 bases in between. The CDR3 consists of 13 residues.

This clonotype showed up many times. The chain uses TRBV11-2 and TRBJ1-2; 9 bases line up with TRBD1. Trimming at V came to 1 base and at J to 5 bases, leaving 17 bases not matched to a gene. This CDR3 region has 19 residues. CDR1 and CDR2 (germline): SGHAT, FQNNGV. The CDR3 reads CASSLVHARDRDTDYGYTF. CDR3 in DNA: TGTGCCAGCAGCTTAGTCCACGCCCGGGACAGGGACACTGATTATGGCTACACCTTC.

This clonotype was seen more than once but under ten times. V and J are TRBV2 and TRBJ2-1; unclear D gene. The CDR3 contains 13 residues. Deletions cut 2 bases from V and 7 bases from J, with 9 bases between. Germline V gene data show CDR1 as SNHLY and CDR2 as FYNNEI. The CDR3 DNA sequence: TGTGCCAGCAGTGAACTTTTGGGGAATGAGCAGTTCTTC. Its translation: CASSELLGNEQFF.

The chain carries TRBV27 and TRBJ2-2, with D hard to call. The germline V and J ends were trimmed by 5 bases and 6 bases, with 10 bases remaining between them. Germline V lookup: CDR1 MNHEY, CDR2 SMNVEV (reference sequence). The CDR3 sequence is 13 residues long. CDR3: CASSKSEAGELFF. The CDR3 coding sequence is TGTGCCAGCAGTAAATCAGAGGCCGGGGAGCTGTTTTTT.

At least ten counts were recorded for this clonotype. This chain links TRBV25-1 with TRBJ2-7; tentative D call: TRBD2 (7 bases). Trimming cost V 2 bases and J 4 bases, with 15 bases left between them. The CDR3 is made up of 15 amino acids. Per the germline V gene, CDR1 is MGHDK and CDR2 is SYGVNS. Here the CDR3 reads CASSEGGGRMYEQYF. The CDR3 nucleotides read TGTGCCAGCAGTGAAGGGGGGGGCAGGATGTACGAGCAGTACTTC.

This clonotype appeared a few times. CDR3: CASSPTLQGYGYTF. CDR3 in DNA: TGTGCCAGCAGTCCAACTTTACAGGGCTATGGCTACACCTTC. The J gene is TRBJ1-2, the V gene TRBV28; TRBD1 might be the D (6 bases). Germline CDR1 is MDHEN and CDR2 is SYDVKM. Trimming removed 5 bases from V and 4 bases from J, with 14 bases in between. The CDR3 loop spans 14 amino acids.

This clonotype occurred many times. The chain joins TRBV20-1 to TRBJ2-5; D is possibly TRBD2 (6 bases). Trimming took 0 bases from V and 2 from J, leaving 10 bases between them. The V gene's germline CDR1 is DFQATT and CDR2 SNEGSKA (reference sequence). The CDR3 is 14 residues long. This CDR3 is CSARDSGLQETQYF. CDR3 coding DNA: TGCAGTGCTAGAGATAGCGGCTTACAAGAGACCCAGTACTTC.